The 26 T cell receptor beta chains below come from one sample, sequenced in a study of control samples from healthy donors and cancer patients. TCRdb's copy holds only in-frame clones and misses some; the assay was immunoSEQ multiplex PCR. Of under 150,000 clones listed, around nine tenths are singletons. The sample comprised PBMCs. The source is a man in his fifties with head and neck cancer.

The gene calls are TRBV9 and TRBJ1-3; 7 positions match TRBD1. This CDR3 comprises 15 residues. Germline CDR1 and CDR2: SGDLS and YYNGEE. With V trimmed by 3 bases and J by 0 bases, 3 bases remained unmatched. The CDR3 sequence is CASSERQGSGNTIYF. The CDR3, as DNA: TGTGCCAGCAGCGAAAGACAGGGCTCTGGAAACACCATATATTTT.

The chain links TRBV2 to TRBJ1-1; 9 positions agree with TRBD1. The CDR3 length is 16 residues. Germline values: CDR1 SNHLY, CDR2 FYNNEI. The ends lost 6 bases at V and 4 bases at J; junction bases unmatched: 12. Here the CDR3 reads CASRYLPGQGFTEAFF. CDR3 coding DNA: TGTGCCAGCAGGTACCTTCCGGGACAGGGTTTCACTGAAGCTTTCTTT.

CDR3 region: CASTLLAGGSYNEQFF. CDR3 DNA: TGTGCCAGCACCCTACTAGCGGGAGGGTCCTACAATGAGCAGTTCTTC. This rearrangement joins TRBV28 to TRBJ2-1; 13 positions match TRBD2. This CDR3 has 16 residues. Trimming took 7 bases from V and 1 from J; bases not matched to a gene: 4. Germline V lookup: CDR1 MDHEN, CDR2 SYDVKM.

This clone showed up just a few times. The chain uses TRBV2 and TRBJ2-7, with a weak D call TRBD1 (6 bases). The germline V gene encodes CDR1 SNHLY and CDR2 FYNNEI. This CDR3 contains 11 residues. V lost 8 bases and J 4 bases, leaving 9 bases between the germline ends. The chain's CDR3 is CASDRIYEQYF. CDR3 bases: TGTGCCAGCGACAGGATATACGAGCAGTACTTC.

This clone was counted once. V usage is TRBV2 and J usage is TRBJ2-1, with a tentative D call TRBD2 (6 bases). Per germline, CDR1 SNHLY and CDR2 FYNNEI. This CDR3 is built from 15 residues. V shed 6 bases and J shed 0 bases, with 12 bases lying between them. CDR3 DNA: TGTGCCAGCAGACCCCCCGGGAGCTCCTACAATGAGCAGTTCTTC. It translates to CASRPPGSSYNEQFF. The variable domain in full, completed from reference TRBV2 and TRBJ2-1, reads EPEVTQTPSHQVTQMGQEVILRCVPISNHLYFYWYRQILGQKVEFLVSFYNNEISEKSEIFDDQFSVERPDGSNFTLKIRSTKLEDSAMYFCASRPPGSSYNEQFFGPGTRLTVL.

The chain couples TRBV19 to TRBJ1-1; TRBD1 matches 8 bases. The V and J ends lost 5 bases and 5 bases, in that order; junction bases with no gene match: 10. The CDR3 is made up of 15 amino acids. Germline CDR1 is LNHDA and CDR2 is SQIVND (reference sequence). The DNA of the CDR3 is TGTGCCAGTAGTCAAACACAGGGGGTAGGGACTGAAGCTTTCTTT. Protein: CASSQTQGVGTEAFF. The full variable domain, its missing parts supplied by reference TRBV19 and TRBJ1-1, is DGGITQSPKYLFRKEGQNVTLSCEQNLNHDAMYWYRQDPGQGLRLIYYSQIVNDFQKGDIAEGYSVSREKKESFPLTVTSAQKNPTAFYLCASSQTQGVGTEAFFGQGTRLTVV.

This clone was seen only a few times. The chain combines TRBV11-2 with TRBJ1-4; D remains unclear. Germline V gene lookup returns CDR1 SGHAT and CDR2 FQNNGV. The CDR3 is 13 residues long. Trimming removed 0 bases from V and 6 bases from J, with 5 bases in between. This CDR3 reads CASSLENHEKLFF. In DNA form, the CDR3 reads TGTGCCAGCAGCTTAGAGAACCATGAAAAACTGTTTTTT.

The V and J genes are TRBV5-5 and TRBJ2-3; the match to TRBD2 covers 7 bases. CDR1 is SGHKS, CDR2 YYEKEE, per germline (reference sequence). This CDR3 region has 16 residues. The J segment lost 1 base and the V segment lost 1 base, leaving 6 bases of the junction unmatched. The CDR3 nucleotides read TGTGCCAGCAGCTTGAGGGCTAGCGGAGGCACAGATACGCAGTATTTT. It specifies CASSLRASGGTDTQYF.

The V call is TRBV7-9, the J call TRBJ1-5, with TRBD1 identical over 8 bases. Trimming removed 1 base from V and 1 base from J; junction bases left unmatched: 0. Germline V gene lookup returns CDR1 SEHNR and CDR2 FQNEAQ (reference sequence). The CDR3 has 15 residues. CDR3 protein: CASSLGTGSNQPQHF. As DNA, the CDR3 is TGTGCCAGCAGCTTAGGGACAGGGAGCAATCAGCCCCAGCATTTT.

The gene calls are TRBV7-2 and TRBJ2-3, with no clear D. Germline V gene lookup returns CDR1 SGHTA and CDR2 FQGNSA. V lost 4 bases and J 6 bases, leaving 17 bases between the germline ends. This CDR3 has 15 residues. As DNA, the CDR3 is TGTGCCAGCAGCTCGCATCTCTCCAGGACGGATACGCAGTATTTT. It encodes CASSSHLSRTDTQYF.

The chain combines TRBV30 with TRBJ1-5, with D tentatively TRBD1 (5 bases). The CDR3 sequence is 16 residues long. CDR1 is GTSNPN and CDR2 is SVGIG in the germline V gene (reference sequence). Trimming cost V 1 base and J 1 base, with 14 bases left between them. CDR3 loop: CAWSATGRDSNQPQHF. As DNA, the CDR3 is TGTGCCTGGAGTGCGACGGGGAGGGACAGCAATCAGCCCCAGCATTTT.

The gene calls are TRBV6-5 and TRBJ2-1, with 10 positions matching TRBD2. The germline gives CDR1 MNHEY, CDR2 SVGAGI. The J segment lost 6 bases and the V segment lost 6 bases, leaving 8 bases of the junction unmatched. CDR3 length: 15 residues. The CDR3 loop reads CASRTLAGVSNEQFF. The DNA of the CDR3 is TGTGCCAGCAGGACCCTAGCGGGGGTGAGCAATGAGCAGTTCTTC.

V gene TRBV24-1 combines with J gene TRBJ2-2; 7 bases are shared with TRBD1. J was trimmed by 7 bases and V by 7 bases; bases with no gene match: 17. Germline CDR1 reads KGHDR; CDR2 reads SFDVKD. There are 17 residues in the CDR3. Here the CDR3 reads CATSGDSVDRRSGELFF. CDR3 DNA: TGTGCCACCAGCGGTGACTCCGTGGACAGGAGAAGCGGGGAGCTGTTTTTT.

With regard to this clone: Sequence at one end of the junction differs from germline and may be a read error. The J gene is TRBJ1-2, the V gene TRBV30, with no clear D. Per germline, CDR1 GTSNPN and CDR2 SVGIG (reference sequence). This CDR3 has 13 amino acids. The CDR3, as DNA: TGTGCCTGGACTAAGAATAGTTTTATTGGCCACACCTTC. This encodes CAWTKNSFIGHTF.

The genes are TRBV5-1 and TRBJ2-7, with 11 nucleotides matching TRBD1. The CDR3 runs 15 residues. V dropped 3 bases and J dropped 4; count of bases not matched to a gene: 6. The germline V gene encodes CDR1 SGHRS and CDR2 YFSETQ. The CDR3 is CASSSAGQGEYEQYF. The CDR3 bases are TGCGCCAGCAGCTCTGCGGGACAGGGGGAGTACGAGCAGTACTTC.

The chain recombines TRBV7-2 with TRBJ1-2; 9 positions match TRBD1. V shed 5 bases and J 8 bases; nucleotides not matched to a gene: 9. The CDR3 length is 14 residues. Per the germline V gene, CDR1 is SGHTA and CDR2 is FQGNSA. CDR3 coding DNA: TGTGCCAGCAGCCCCCCGGGACAGGGTGGCGGCTACACCTTC. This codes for CASSPPGQGGGYTF.

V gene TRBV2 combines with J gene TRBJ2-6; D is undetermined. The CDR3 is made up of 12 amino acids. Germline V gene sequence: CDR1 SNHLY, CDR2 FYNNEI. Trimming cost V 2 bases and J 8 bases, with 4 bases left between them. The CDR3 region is CASSERTNVLTF. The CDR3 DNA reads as TGTGCCAGCAGTGAACGTACCAACGTCCTGACTTTC.

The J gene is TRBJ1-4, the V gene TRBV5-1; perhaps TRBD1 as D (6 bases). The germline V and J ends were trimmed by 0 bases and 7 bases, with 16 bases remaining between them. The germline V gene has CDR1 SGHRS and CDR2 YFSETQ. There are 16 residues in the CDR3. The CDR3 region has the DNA TGCGCCAGCAGCTTGGACATACAGGGACAAGGTGAAAAACTGTTTTTT. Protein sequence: CASSLDIQGQGEKLFF.

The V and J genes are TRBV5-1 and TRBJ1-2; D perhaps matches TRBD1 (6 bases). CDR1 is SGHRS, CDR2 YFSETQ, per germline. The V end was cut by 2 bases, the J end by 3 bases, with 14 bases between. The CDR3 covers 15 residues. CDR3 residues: CASSFEARGDYGYTF. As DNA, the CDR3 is TGCGCCAGCAGCTTCGAGGCAAGGGGGGACTATGGCTACACCTTC.

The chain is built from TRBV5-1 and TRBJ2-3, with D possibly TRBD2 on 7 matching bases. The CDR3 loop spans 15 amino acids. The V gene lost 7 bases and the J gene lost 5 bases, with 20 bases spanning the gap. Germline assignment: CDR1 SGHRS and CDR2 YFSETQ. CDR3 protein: CASATMGGGRDTQYF. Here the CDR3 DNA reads TGCGCCAGCGCGACCATGGGGGGGGGCCGAGATACGCAGTATTTT.

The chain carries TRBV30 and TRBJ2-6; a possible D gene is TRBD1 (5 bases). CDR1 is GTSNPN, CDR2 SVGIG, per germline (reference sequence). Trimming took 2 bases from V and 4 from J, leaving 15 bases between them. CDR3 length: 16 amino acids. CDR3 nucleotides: TGTGCCTGGAGTTTGGTAGGCCCAGGGGGGGCCAACGTCCTGACTTTC. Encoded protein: CAWSLVGPGGANVLTF.

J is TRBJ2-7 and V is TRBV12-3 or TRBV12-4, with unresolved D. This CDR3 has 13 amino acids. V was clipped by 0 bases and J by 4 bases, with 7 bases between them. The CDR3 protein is CASSLALEYEQYF. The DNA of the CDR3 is TGTGCCAGCAGTTTAGCGCTTGAGTACGAGCAGTACTTC.

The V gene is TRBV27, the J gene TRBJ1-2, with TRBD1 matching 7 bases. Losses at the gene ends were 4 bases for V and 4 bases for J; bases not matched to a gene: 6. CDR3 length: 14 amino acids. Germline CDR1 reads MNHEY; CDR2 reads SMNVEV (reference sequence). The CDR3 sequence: CASSSPGQSYGYTF. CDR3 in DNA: TGTGCCAGCAGTTCTCCGGGACAGTCCTATGGCTACACCTTC.

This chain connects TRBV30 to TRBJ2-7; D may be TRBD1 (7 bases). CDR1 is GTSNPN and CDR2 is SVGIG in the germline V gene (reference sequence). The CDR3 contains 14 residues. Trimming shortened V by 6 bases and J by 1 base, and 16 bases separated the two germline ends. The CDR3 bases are TGTGCCTGCACCCGGACAGGAGGGTCCTACGAGCAGTACTTC. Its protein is CACTRTGGSYEQYF.

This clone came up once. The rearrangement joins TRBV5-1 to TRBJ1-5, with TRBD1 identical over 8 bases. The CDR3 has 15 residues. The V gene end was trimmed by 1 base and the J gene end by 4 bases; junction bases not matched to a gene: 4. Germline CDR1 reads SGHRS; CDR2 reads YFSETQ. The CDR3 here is CASSLTTGANQPQHF. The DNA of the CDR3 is TGCGCCAGCAGCTTGACGACAGGGGCAAATCAGCCCCAGCATTTT.

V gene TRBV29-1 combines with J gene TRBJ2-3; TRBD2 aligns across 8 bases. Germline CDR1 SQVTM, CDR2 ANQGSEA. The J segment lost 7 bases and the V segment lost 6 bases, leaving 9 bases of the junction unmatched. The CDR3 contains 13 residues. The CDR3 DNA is TGCAGCGTCCACAGCGGGAGCTCCTATACGCAGTATTTT. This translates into CSVHSGSSYTQYF.